A single sample is the source of the 16 T cell receptor beta chains below, sequenced in a study of Graves' ophthalmopathy and Graves' hyperthyroidism. The authors amplified TCR beta CDR3 regions, and they did so from RNA transcripts for repertoire sequencing. Following a first-round RT-PCR that used HTBI primers, a second-round multiplex PCR was carried out. TCRdb re-derived calls from the multiplex PCR reads in MiXCR, one entry per CDR3 protein. The sample has a few hundred thousand distinct CDR3 sequences, roughly 21% seen once. Material: peripheral blood. The source is a woman in her forties or fifties with Graves' ophthalmopathy.

This clonotype occurred many times. V and J are TRBV10-3 and TRBJ2-5, with 8 bases identical to TRBD1. CDR1 is ENHRY and CDR2 is SYGVKD in the germline V gene. This CDR3 region has 12 residues. Germline trimming cut 6 bases from V and 4 bases from J; bases unmatched to any gene: 1. DNA for the CDR3: TGTGCCATCAGCCAGGGGGCAGAGACCCAGTACTTC. This encodes CAISQGAETQYF.

This clonotype was counted ten times or more. The chain uses TRBV11-2 and TRBJ2-7; D not resolved. CDR1 and CDR2 from the germline V gene are SGHAT and FQNNGV. Between the trimmed V and J ends, which lost 6 bases and 1 base, there was a span of 13 bases. This CDR3 spans 14 amino acids. The CDR3 protein is CASRAFGWSYEQYF. The CDR3, as DNA: TGTGCCAGCAGGGCCTTCGGTTGGTCCTACGAGCAGTACTTC.

This clonotype was counted ten times or more. The rearrangement uses TRBV28 and TRBJ1-6; no clear D. Trimming stripped 2 bases from V and 10 bases from J, with 15 bases between. This CDR3 region has 15 residues. Per germline, CDR1 MDHEN and CDR2 SYDVKM. This chain's CDR3 is CASSLMRQTGSPLHF. DNA for the CDR3: TGTGCCAGCAGTTTAATGAGGCAAACGGGGTCACCCCTCCACTTT.

The table lists this clonotype with many counts. The chain combines TRBV5-1 with TRBJ2-2, with no clear D. The V end lost 5 bases, the J end lost 0 bases, and 5 bases lay between the germline ends. Germline V gene data show CDR1 as SGHRS and CDR2 as YFSETQ. The CDR3 is made up of 13 amino acids. The CDR3 DNA follows: TGCGCCAGCAGACCCGCGAACACCGGGGAGCTGTTTTTT. This gives the protein CASRPANTGELFF.

A word on this clonotype: A much larger clone lies one base from this, so it may be a read error. V is TRBV5-1 and J is TRBJ1-3; possible D gene TRBD1, 6 bases. Per germline, CDR1 SGHRS and CDR2 YFSETQ. The CDR3 totals 15 residues. The CDR3 nucleotides read TGCGCCGGCAGCCCAAGACAGGCCTCTGGAAACACCATATATTTT. The encoded protein is CAGSPRQASGNTIYF.

There are many counts of this clonotype. The V call is TRBV12-3 or TRBV12-4, the J call TRBJ1-6; maybe TRBD1 (6 bases). V dropped 2 bases and J dropped 11 bases, with 10 bases sitting between them. The CDR3 extends over 13 amino acids. The CDR3 DNA reads TGTGCCAGCAGTTTACTCGGACAGCCACCCCTCCACTTT. This gives the protein CASSLLGQPPLHF.

The V call is TRBV28, the J call TRBJ1-2; possibly TRBD1 for D (5 bases). V shed 1 base and J shed 3 bases, with 12 bases lying between them. The CDR3 extends over 15 amino acids. The germline V gene has CDR1 MDHEN and CDR2 SYDVKM. CDR3 sequence: CASSLSGGSDYGYTF. The CDR3 DNA reads TGTGCCAGCAGTTTATCCGGGGGGTCGGACTATGGCTACACCTTC.

The chain combines TRBV30 with TRBJ2-4; TRBD1 is a possible D gene (5 bases). The CDR3 totals 15 residues. Per the germline V gene, CDR1 is GTSNPN and CDR2 is SVGIG (reference sequence). Trimming left V 0 bases short and J 0 bases short, with 9 bases between. CDR3 region: CAWSVTGLAKNIQYF. Here the CDR3 DNA reads TGTGCCTGGAGTGTTACAGGTCTAGCCAAAAACATTCAGTACTTC.

This chain links TRBV6-1 with TRBJ2-5; D not certain. The V end was cut by 7 bases, the J end by 1 base, with 13 bases between. In germline, CDR1 is MNHNS, CDR2 SASEGT. The CDR3 spans 14 residues. CDR3 residues: CASNVGTSQETQYF. The CDR3 DNA reads TGTGCCAGCAACGTCGGAACCTCCCAAGAGACCCAGTACTTC.

The chain employs TRBV12-3 or TRBV12-4 and TRBJ1-1, with D possibly TRBD1 on 5 matching bases. V lost 6 bases to trimming and J lost 1 base, with 6 bases between them. The CDR3 extends over 12 amino acids. For the CDR3, the DNA is TGTGCCAGCAGGGGGACGAACACTGAAGCTTTCTTT. It is translated as CASRGTNTEAFF.

This clonotype occurred many times. The V call is TRBV5-1, the J call TRBJ1-1; the D is unclear. The CDR3 sequence is 14 residues long. Germline CDR1 is SGHRS and CDR2 is YFSETQ. Trimming left V 0 bases short and J 2 bases short, with 8 bases between. The CDR3 is CASSLAFGNTEAFF. The CDR3 bases are TGCGCCAGCAGCTTGGCCTTTGGTAACACTGAAGCTTTCTTT.

The chain combines TRBV6-5 with TRBJ2-5, with D possibly called TRBD1 or TRBD2 (5 bases each). Deletions cut 7 bases from V and 3 bases from J, with 9 bases between. This CDR3 is built from 12 residues. CDR1 and CDR2 from the germline V gene are MNHEY and SVGAGI. DNA for the CDR3: TGTGCCAGCACGGGACGTGAAGAGACCCAGTACTTC. Translation: CASTGREETQYF.

CDR3 bases: TGTGCCAGCAGCCAAGATCTACTAAACTACAATGAGCAGTTCTTC. It encodes CASSQDLLNYNEQFF. This chain joins TRBV3-1 and TRBJ2-1; D uncertain. Germline V lookup: CDR1 LGHDT, CDR2 YNNKEL (reference sequence). V shed 0 bases and J shed 3 bases, with 9 bases lying between them. The CDR3 consists of 15 residues.

This clonotype was seen ten or more times. The chain carries TRBV20-1 and TRBJ2-7, with 7 bases aligning to TRBD2. Per the germline V gene, CDR1 is DFQATT and CDR2 is SNEGSKA (reference sequence). Losses at the gene ends were 3 bases for V and 2 bases for J; bases not matched to a gene: 7. The CDR3 consists of 14 residues. The CDR3 region is CSARFRGSPYEQYF. The CDR3 region has the DNA TGCAGTGCTAGGTTCCGCGGGAGCCCCTACGAGCAGTACTTC.

The CDR3 sequence is CSVDGQSQETQYF. CDR3 DNA sequence: TGCAGCGTTGACGGCCAATCCCAAGAGACCCAGTACTTC. The V gene is TRBV29-1, the J gene TRBJ2-5; no reliable D call. From germline, CDR1 is SQVTM and CDR2 ANQGSEA. Trimming removed 3 bases at V and 1 base at J, with 9 bases between. CDR3 length: 13 amino acids.

This clonotype was recorded many times. This rearrangement joins TRBV12-5 to TRBJ2-7; a weak D match, TRBD1 (6 bases). Germline V CDR1 and CDR2: LGHNT, FRNRAP. The germline V and J ends were trimmed by 1 base and 5 bases, with 9 bases remaining between them. The CDR3 has 13 amino acids. The CDR3 loop reads CASGLATGNEQYF. DNA for the CDR3: TGTGCTAGTGGTTTGGCGACAGGAAACGAGCAGTACTTC.